The present TCR beta chain was sequenced within a study of T-cell reconstitution after alpha-beta-depleted transplantation in children. Overall study findings and caveats: From newly produced T cells came most of the T-cell counts and diversity one year after transplant.

This clonotype was seen a few times. The antigen is not known. One end of the junction does not line up with germline, which may come from a read error. Unique molecular identifiers were incorporated when the TCRbeta library was constructed. TCRdb re-called the PCR reads through MiXCR, storing one row per CDR3 protein. The sample shows around 180,000 distinct CDR3 sequences, 11% of them seen only once. CDR1 and CDR2 (germline): DFQATT, SNEGSKA (reference sequence). CDR3 size: 17 residues. This sequence originates from a boy younger than 10 with acute myeloid leukemia, due to receive a stem cell transplant. Sample: PBMCs, taken before TCRalphabeta/CD19-depleted stem cell transplant. V gene TRBV20-1 combines with J gene TRBJ2-1, with 14 bases fitting TRBD2. The CDR3 loop reads CCARDGTSGSHYNEQFF. The CDR3 DNA sequence: TGCTGTGCTAGAGATGGGACTAGCGGGAGCCATTACAATGAGCAGTTCTTC.